This T cell receptor (beta chain) was captured in a study of blood T cell repertoires in COVID-19. The protocol was immunoSEQ multiplex PCR, while the TCRdb copy is restricted to in-frame clones and leaves out a portion. The sample yields about 350,000 clones, around nine tenths seen once. This CDR3 spans 19 amino acids. The V gene end was trimmed by 4 bases and the J gene end by 5 bases; junction bases not matched to a gene: 15. Germline V lookup: CDR1 MNHNS, CDR2 SASEGT. This TCR was recovered from a young woman who had been exposed to COVID-19. The chain joins TRBV6-1 to TRBJ2-7, with 15 bases lining up with TRBD2. The sample was PBMCs or T cells enriched from blood (not recorded which). In DNA form, the CDR3 reads TGTGCCAGCAGTGTCTCCCCTAGGGGGACTAGCGGGAGGATGCACGAGCAGTACTTC. Translated: CASSVSPRGTSGRMHEQYF.